A single sample is the source of the 21 T cell receptor beta chains below, sequenced in a study of T cell clonotyping in hematopoietic cell transplantation (dated by TCRdb to 2020 to 2022). The library came from the immunoSEQ multiplex PCR assay. TCRdb limited this immuneACCESS table to in-frame rearrangements with V and J called. A share of clones is missing; checked studies link under half to unresolved V genes, and the rest is unexplained. The sample data list about 70,000 clones, and roughly 93% of these were observed just once. The ten largest clones capture more than 1.5% of the sample. What was sequenced was peripheral blood mononuclear cells. These receptors came from a man aged 45-65 years in good health. Some clones in this sample may be carry-over from other donors' samples.

This clone turned up a few times. V usage is TRBV18 and J usage is TRBJ1-2; maybe TRBD1 (5 bases). Germline V gene sequence: CDR1 KGHSH, CDR2 LQKENI. Trimming pared 2 bases from V and 4 bases from J, leaving 8 bases between. This CDR3 contains 13 residues. CDR3 residues: CASSPNRSYGYTF. The CDR3 DNA reads as TGTGCCAGCTCACCAAACAGGAGCTATGGCTACACCTTC. Based on the CDR3 plus reference TRBV18 and TRBJ1-2, the full variable domain is NAGVMQNPRHLVRRRGQEARLRCSPMKGHSHVYWYRQLPEEGLKFMVYLQKENIIDESGMPKERFSAEFPKEGPSILRIQQVVRGDSAAYFCASSPNRSYGYTFGSGTRLTVV.

V and J are TRBV10-3 and TRBJ2-2, with TRBD2 matching 13 bases. J gave up 5 bases and V 0 bases, and 6 bases lay outside the gene matches. CDR1 and CDR2 from the germline V gene are ENHRY and SYGVKD. This CDR3 has 18 residues. In DNA, the CDR3 is TGTGCCATCAGTGAGTCAAAAAGGACTAGCGGGGGAACCGGGGAGCTGTTTTTT. This codes for CAISESKRTSGGTGELFF.

The chain carries TRBV9 and TRBJ2-1, with D perhaps matching TRBD1 or TRBD2 (7 bases each). Trimming left V 0 bases short and J 9 bases short, with 16 bases between. The CDR3 consists of 15 residues. Per the germline V gene, CDR1 is SGDLS and CDR2 is YYNGEE. CDR3 sequence: CASSVVGGRGLEQFF. As DNA, the CDR3 is TGTGCCAGCAGCGTAGTCGGAGGGAGGGGGCTTGAGCAGTTCTTC.

The chain joins TRBV19 to TRBJ2-7; D is unclear. V was cut by 1 base and J by 7 bases, with 14 bases left in between. The CDR3 length is 14 residues. Germline loops: CDR1 LNHDA, CDR2 SQIVND (reference sequence). CDR3 in DNA: TGTGCCAGTAGTATAGTAGCCTACCGTGGAGAGCAGTACTTC. It codes for CASSIVAYRGEQYF.

This clone was counted once. The chain employs TRBV7-2 and TRBJ1-2; possible D gene TRBD1, 6 bases. There are 18 residues in the CDR3. Trimming took off 5 bases at V and 6 bases at J, with 28 bases between the two ends. Germline values: CDR1 SGHTA, CDR2 FQGNSA. CDR3: CASSPPSSAQGLSNGYTF. CDR3 bases: TGTGCCAGCAGCCCTCCAAGCTCTGCACAGGGACTGTCGAATGGCTACACCTTC.

The CDR3 reads CASSQERDGVSEQYF. CDR3 nucleotides: TGTGCCAGTAGCCAGGAACGGGACGGAGTCTCCGAGCAGTACTTC. The genes are TRBV19 and TRBJ2-7; D could derive from TRBD1 or TRBD2 (5 bases each). Germline CDR1 and CDR2: LNHDA and SQIVND (reference sequence). The CDR3 is 15 amino acids. V was shortened by 6 bases and J by 6 bases, with 21 bases between the two germline ends. The entire variable domain, with the rest obtained from reference TRBV19 and TRBJ2-7, is as follows: DGGITQSPKYLFRKEGQNVTLSCEQNLNHDAMYWYRQDPGQGLRLIYYSQIVNDFQKGDIAEGYSVSREKKESFPLTVTSAQKNPTAFYLCASSQERDGVSEQYFGPGTRLTVT.

The rearrangement links TRBV9 to TRBJ2-5, with 10 nucleotides matching TRBD2. The closer fit of TRBJ2-7 to the DNA end suggests the J call may be wrong. Germline-derived CDR1 and CDR2 are SGDLS and YYNGEE. The length of the CDR3 is 15 residues. As DNA, the CDR3 is TGTGCCAGCAGCGCTGCTAGCGGGGGAGACTACGAGCAGTACTTC. Its translation is CASSAASGGDYEQYF.

Concerning this clone itself: One end of the junction varies from germline; a read error may be responsible. The V call is TRBV7-7, the J call TRBJ2-3; possibly TRBD2 for D (7 bases). The germline V gene has CDR1 SSHAT and CDR2 FNYEAQ (reference sequence). The length of the CDR3 is 15 residues. The CDR3 region is CASSSTRGPGDTQYF. CDR3 nucleotides: TGTGCTAGCAGCTCGACGCGGGGGCCCGGAGATACGCAGTATTTT.

This chain connects TRBV28 to TRBJ1-4; D unclear. The CDR3 extends over 11 amino acids. Trimming removed 8 bases at V and 6 bases at J, with 7 bases between. Germline V gives CDR1 MDHEN, CDR2 SYDVKM. The CDR3 DNA sequence: TGTGCCAGCGGAAGGGATGAAAAACTGTTTTTT. Encoded protein: CASGRDEKLFF.

The CDR3 protein is CAWSPRRDGSYEQYF. The CDR3, as DNA: TGTGCCTGGAGTCCACGTCGGGACGGTTCCTACGAGCAGTACTTC. The rearrangement joins TRBV30 to TRBJ2-7; the D call may be TRBD1 or TRBD2 (5 bases each). The CDR3 runs 15 residues. Trimming removed 2 bases at V and 1 base at J, with 15 bases between. Germline CDR1 is GTSNPN and CDR2 is SVGIG (reference sequence). Supplemented by reference TRBV30 and TRBJ2-7, the full variable domain reads SQTIHQWPATLVQPVGSPLSLECTVEGTSNPNLYWYRQAAGRGLQLLFYSVGIGQISSEVPQNLSASRPQDRQFILSSKKLLLSDSGFYLCAWSPRRDGSYEQYFGPGTRLTVT.

This clone was seen a few times. The rearrangement joins TRBV18 to TRBJ1-4; D is possibly TRBD1 (5 bases). Trimming cost V 3 bases and J 4 bases, with 9 bases left between them. This CDR3 spans 14 amino acids. The V gene's germline CDR1 is KGHSH and CDR2 LQKENI. The CDR3 region has the DNA TGTGCCAGCTCACCGCAGGGATTTAATGAAAAACTGTTTTTT. Protein product: CASSPQGFNEKLFF.

This sequence joins TRBV6-1 and TRBJ2-3; no definite D call. This CDR3 is 14 amino acids long. V lost 4 bases and J lost 2, with 10 bases in between. Germline-derived CDR1 and CDR2 are MNHNS and SASEGT. CDR3 sequence: CASSGSPPTDTQYF. In nucleotides, the CDR3 is TGTGCCAGCAGTGGTAGCCCACCCACAGATACGCAGTATTTT.

The chain employs TRBV2 and TRBJ2-7; 7 positions match TRBD1. Germline V lookup: CDR1 SNHLY, CDR2 FYNNEI. Trimming took 3 bases from V and 6 from J; bases not matched to a gene: 11. The CDR3 has 15 amino acids. The CDR3 sequence: CASSEWGTDPCEQYF. The CDR3 bases are TGTGCCAGCAGTGAGTGGGGGACAGACCCGTGCGAGCAGTACTTC. Combining the CDR3 with reference TRBV2 and TRBJ2-7 gives the whole variable domain EPEVTQTPSHQVTQMGQEVILRCVPISNHLYFYWYRQILGQKVEFLVSFYNNEISEKSEIFDDQFSVERPDGSNFTLKIRSTKLEDSAMYFCASSEWGTDPCEQYFGPGTRLTVT.

J is TRBJ1-2 and V is TRBV30, with a weak D call TRBD1 (5 bases). CDR1 is GTSNPN, CDR2 SVGIG, per germline (reference sequence). The V gene lost 0 bases and the J gene lost 6 bases, with 8 bases spanning the gap. This CDR3 has 12 amino acids. In nucleotides, the CDR3 is TGTGCCTGGAGTGTACGGGGGAATGGCTACACCTTC. It is translated as CAWSVRGNGYTF.

The genes are TRBV7-2 and TRBJ1-2; no clear D gene. The CDR3 runs 15 residues. V was cut by 8 bases and J by 3 bases, with 19 bases left in between. The germline gives CDR1 SGHTA, CDR2 FQGNSA. DNA for the CDR3: TGTGCCAGCTCTGCTAGCTCAGGAACCTACTATGGCTACACCTTC. It encodes CASSASSGTYYGYTF.

This chain links TRBV5-1 with TRBJ1-1, with D perhaps TRBD1 (5 bases). The CDR3 consists of 15 residues. Germline V gene lookup returns CDR1 SGHRS and CDR2 YFSETQ. Deletions cut 0 bases from V and 2 bases from J, with 11 bases between. The DNA of the CDR3 is TGCGCCAGCAGCTTGGCTGCGCAGGGCAACACTGAAGCTTTCTTT. It is translated as CASSLAAQGNTEAFF. Using reference TRBV5-1 and TRBJ1-1 for the parts outside the CDR3, the full variable domain is KAGVTQTPRYLIKTRGQQVTLSCSPISGHRSVSWYQQTPGQGLQFLFEYFSETQRNKGNFPGRFSGRQFSNSRSEMNVSTLELGDSALYLCASSLAAQGNTEAFFGQGTRLTVV.

V gene TRBV5-1 combines with J gene TRBJ1-4; D not resolved. The V and J ends lost 4 bases and 0 bases respectively, with 13 bases between them. The CDR3 length is 16 residues. Germline V gives CDR1 SGHRS, CDR2 YFSETQ. This chain's CDR3 is CASSPTAFATNEKLFF. The CDR3 coding sequence is TGCGCCAGCAGCCCCACCGCTTTTGCAACTAATGAAAAACTGTTTTTT.

This rearrangement joins TRBV5-7 to TRBJ2-5; 10 nucleotides align to TRBD2. TRBV5-7 is an ORF, with its function uncertain. Trimming took 3 bases from V and 5 from J; bases not matched to a gene: 10. CDR3 length: 16 amino acids. The CDR3 DNA reads TGTGCCAGCAGCTCAATGAAAACACTAGCGGGGGAGACCCAGTACTTC. Protein sequence: CASSSMKTLAGETQYF.

The chain couples TRBV28 to TRBJ1-1, with D uncertain. This CDR3 contains 12 residues. Trimming stripped 7 bases from V and 3 bases from J, with 9 bases between. From germline, CDR1 is MDHEN and CDR2 SYDVKM. Here the CDR3 DNA reads TGTGCCAGCACGACGAGGGACACTGAAGCTTTCTTT. Amino acid sequence: CASTTRDTEAFF.

The gene calls are TRBV5-1 and TRBJ1-1, with D possibly matching TRBD1 (5 bases). The ends were cut back, 2 bases at V and 7 bases at J, with 9 bases in the middle. Germline V lookup: CDR1 SGHRS, CDR2 YFSETQ. There are 12 residues in the CDR3. This CDR3 reads CASSFDSYEAFF. The CDR3 nucleotides read TGCGCCAGCAGCTTTGACAGTTATGAAGCTTTCTTT.

Written as DNA, the CDR3 is TGTGCCAGCAGGTGGACAGGGGGCGCGTCAGATACGCAGTATTTT. This sequence encodes CASRWTGGASDTQYF. The gene calls are TRBV28 and TRBJ2-3; 11 nucleotides line up with TRBD1. CDR3 length: 15 amino acids. Germline V gene sequence: CDR1 MDHEN, CDR2 SYDVKM. The V and J ends lost 6 bases and 4 bases, in that order; junction bases with no gene match: 6.